This record looks at one T cell receptor (beta chain) sequence and its context. The data are from a study of CD8 T cells in Susac syndrome. The multiple sclerosis controls were treatment-naive patients affected by stable or active relapsing-remitting disease. Germline lookup yields CDR1 MNHEY and CDR2 SVGEGT. There are 15 residues in the CDR3. Trimming left V 9 bases short and J 4 bases short, with 18 bases between. RNA in amounts of roughly 0.5 to 1 ug was reverse transcribed with random hexamers. TCRdb re-called the immunoSEQ multiplex PCR reads with MiXCR, one entry per CDR3 protein. The sample holds about 300,000 distinct CDR3 sequences; about 92% are singletons and the top ten take roughly 0.059%.

The clonotype originates from a human donor with multiple sclerosis. This chain links TRBV6-2 or TRBV6-3 with TRBJ2-2; D is ambiguous. Sequencing input: CD4+ T cells from PBMCs. CDR3 DNA sequence: TGTGCCAGTCAGTCTAGAGACCAGATCACCGGGGAGCTGTTTTTT. Translated: CASQSRDQITGELFF.